This T cell receptor (beta chain) was sequenced in a study of CD8 T cells in Susac syndrome. Findings of the study overall: The CD4+ T cell repertoires in Susac syndrome were not clonally expanded. The number of individuals included in the study's TCR sequencing and HLA analysis was acknowledged as relatively small.

The RNA input was about 0.5 to 1 ug, and it was reverse transcribed with random hexamers. MiXCR, run by TCRdb on the immunoSEQ multiplex PCR reads, gives a single entry per CDR3 protein. The table lists 80,000 or so distinct CDR3 sequences, about 93% of them singletons, with around 0.57% in the top ten. Worth noting for this clonotype: The antigen is undetermined.

The source of this sequence is a human donor with Susac syndrome. The sample was CD4+ T cells from PBMCs.

CDR3 nucleotide sequence: TGTGCCAGCAGCCAAGACAGGACTTCCGGCGGGAGGGGAGATGAGCAGTTCTTC. This gives the protein CASSQDRTSGGRGDEQFF. The genes are TRBV4-2 and TRBJ2-1; TRBD2 matches 9 bases. CDR1 and CDR2 (germline): LGHNA, YNFKEQ. The CDR3 sequence is 18 residues long. The J segment lost 8 bases and the V segment lost 0 bases, leaving 14 bases of the junction unmatched.